A single sample is the source of the 30 T cell receptor beta chains below, sequenced in a study of blood T cell repertoires in COVID-19. Some clones are missing from TCRdb's copy, which holds only in-frame ones; the method was immunoSEQ multiplex PCR. The sample lists roughly 45,000 clones; about nine tenths were seen once. The sample comprised peripheral blood. The receptor set was obtained from a man between 60 and 75 years old with active COVID-19.

Only a few counts were recorded for this clone. The chain carries TRBV19 and TRBJ1-5; a weak D match, TRBD1 (6 bases). V was cut by 5 bases and J by 9 bases, with 14 bases left in between. The V gene's germline CDR1 is LNHDA and CDR2 SQIVND (reference sequence). CDR3 length: 13 residues. This CDR3 reads CASSATGLRPQHF. The CDR3 coding sequence is TGTGCCAGTAGTGCGACAGGTCTTAGGCCCCAGCATTTT.

This chain joins TRBV7-2 and TRBJ1-5; 9 nucleotides agree with TRBD1. In germline, CDR1 is SGHTA, CDR2 FQGNSA. The CDR3 runs 14 residues. With V trimmed by 5 bases and J by 4 bases, 3 bases remained unmatched. This CDR3 reads CASSPGTGNQPQHF. In DNA form, the CDR3 reads TGTGCCAGCAGCCCCGGGACAGGGAATCAGCCCCAGCATTTT. Variable domain in full (rest from reference TRBV7-2 and TRBJ1-5): GAGVSQSPSNKVTEKGKDVELRCDPISGHTALYWYRQSLGQGLEFLIYFQGNSAPDKSGLPSDRFSAERTGGSVSTLTIQRTQQEDSAVYLCASSPGTGNQPQHFGDGTRLSIL.

In nucleotides, the CDR3 is TGTGCCAGCAGCCCGGGACTAGCGGGGGAGGGCTCCTACGAGCAGTACTTC. Its protein product is CASSPGLAGEGSYEQYF. The gene calls are TRBV7-9 and TRBJ2-7, with 14 bases that match TRBD2. Per the germline V gene, CDR1 is SEHNR and CDR2 is FQNEAQ (reference sequence). The CDR3 consists of 17 residues. V lost 5 bases and J lost 0; bases outside the gene matches: 6.

J is TRBJ1-4 and V is TRBV12-3 or TRBV12-4, with no clear D. V was pared by 6 bases and J by 8 bases, with 13 bases between. The CDR3 consists of 13 residues. The chain's CDR3 is CASSLERREKLFF. The CDR3 region has the DNA TGTGCCAGCAGCCTTGAGCGGCGCGAAAAACTGTTTTTT.

The gene calls are TRBV24-1 and TRBJ1-1; 9 nucleotides match TRBD1. The CDR3 totals 15 residues. Germline CDR1 KGHDR, CDR2 SFDVKD. Trimming cost V 3 bases and J 3 bases; bases outside gene matches: 4. CDR3 coding DNA: TGTGCCACCAGTGATCCACGACAGGGGGACACTGAAGCTTTCTTT. It encodes CATSDPRQGDTEAFF.

V gene TRBV6-5 combines with J gene TRBJ2-7; weak D call: TRBD1 (6 bases). Germline CDR1 and CDR2: MNHEY and SVGAGI. The CDR3 runs to 14 residues. The V gene lost 5 bases and the J gene lost 0 bases, with 11 bases spanning the gap. CDR3: CASSRQVNSYEQYF. CDR3 nucleotides: TGTGCCAGCAGTCGACAGGTCAACTCCTACGAGCAGTACTTC.

The chain has TRBV27 and TRBJ2-2; tentatively, D is TRBD2 (5 bases). Germline V CDR1 and CDR2: MNHEY, SMNVEV (reference sequence). The CDR3 runs 17 residues. V lost 2 bases, J lost 0 bases, and 13 bases lay in between. Written as DNA, the CDR3 is TGTGCCAGCAGTTTAGGCAGACGGGGTCCGAACACCGGGGAGCTGTTTTTT. Residues: CASSLGRRGPNTGELFF.

This clone was counted a single time. V usage is TRBV29-1 and J usage is TRBJ2-1, with TRBD2 matching 7 bases. Per the germline V gene, CDR1 is SQVTM and CDR2 is ANQGSEA. This CDR3 contains 14 residues. V lost 8 bases to trimming and J lost 9 bases; unmatched junction nucleotides: 16. CDR3: CSLRPRGDLSEQFF. The CDR3 nucleotides are TGCAGCCTACGGCCCCGGGGGGATTTAAGTGAGCAGTTCTTC.

The chain couples TRBV6-5 to TRBJ1-1; D may be TRBD1 (5 bases). The CDR3 is 12 residues long. Germline loops: CDR1 MNHEY, CDR2 SVGAGI. V lost 5 bases to trimming and J lost 1 base, with 5 bases between them. Here the CDR3 DNA reads TGTGCCAGCAGTACAGGGAACACTGAAGCTTTCTTT. It is translated as CASSTGNTEAFF.

CDR3 region: CASSFDEGGYSNQPQHF. The DNA of the CDR3 is TGTGCCAGCAGCTTCGACGAGGGAGGTTATAGCAATCAGCCCCAGCATTTT. The rearrangement joins TRBV11-2 to TRBJ1-5; D gene ambiguous. Trimming took off 3 bases at V and 0 bases at J, with 15 bases between the two ends. This CDR3 has 17 amino acids. CDR1 SGHAT and CDR2 FQNNGV come from the germline V gene.

This chain links TRBV15 with TRBJ2-5; 9 nucleotides line up with TRBD1. The J segment lost 4 bases and the V segment lost 1 base, leaving 7 bases of the junction unmatched. CDR1 is LNHNV, CDR2 YYDKDF, per germline (reference sequence). This CDR3 has 16 amino acids. The CDR3 DNA sequence: TGTGCCACCAGCAGAGGGCGGGGACAGGGCGGAGAGACCCAGTACTTC. Translated: CATSRGRGQGGETQYF.

The V and J genes are TRBV7-3 and TRBJ2-1, with 9 bases identical to TRBD2. This CDR3 region has 16 residues. The germline V gene has CDR1 SGHTA and CDR2 FQGTGA. Unmatched junction bases numbered 11, after V lost 5 bases and J lost 6 bases. CDR3 nucleotides: TGTGCCAGCAGCCCCCGACTAGCGGAGGTCTTCAATGAGCAGTTCTTC. Amino acids: CASSPRLAEVFNEQFF.

The chain employs TRBV5-4 and TRBJ2-1, with D unresolved. V was clipped by 3 bases and J by 1 base, with 8 bases between them. This CDR3 has 14 residues. Germline CDR1 SGHNT, CDR2 YYREEE (reference sequence). CDR3 DNA sequence: TGTGCCAGCAGCTCCGCCGGTTCCTACAATGAGCAGTTCTTC. Its translation: CASSSAGSYNEQFF.

This chain joins TRBV14 and TRBJ2-7; TRBD2 agrees at 11 bases. The CDR3 runs 16 residues. From germline, CDR1 is SGHDN and CDR2 FVKESK. The V segment lost 1 base and the J segment 4 bases; nucleotides outside the gene matches: 6. CDR3 DNA: TGTGCCAGCAGCCAAGCCGGGACTAGCGGAGCTTACGAGCAGTACTTC. Translated, it gives CASSQAGTSGAYEQYF.

V gene TRBV2 combines with J gene TRBJ2-1; weak D call: TRBD1 (6 bases). Trimming removed 3 bases at V and 6 bases at J, with 12 bases between. Germline values: CDR1 SNHLY, CDR2 FYNNEI. This CDR3 region has 14 residues. This CDR3 is CASSDWDNGNEQFF. The CDR3 DNA is TGTGCCAGCAGTGATTGGGACAATGGCAATGAGCAGTTCTTC.

The chain carries TRBV24-1 and TRBJ2-1, with 8 bases aligning to TRBD1. The V gene end was trimmed by 4 bases and the J gene end by 8 bases; junction bases not matched to a gene: 6. CDR1 is KGHDR, CDR2 SFDVKD, per germline. This CDR3 is 14 amino acids long. As DNA, the CDR3 is TGTGCCACCAGTGAGGGCCAGGGGGCCTATGAGCAGTTCTTC. As protein: CATSEGQGAYEQFF.

The rearrangement links TRBV28 to TRBJ2-2; D call uncertain. V was clipped by 2 bases and J by 0 bases, with 4 bases between them. Germline-derived CDR1 and CDR2 are MDHEN and SYDVKM. The CDR3 spans 14 residues. DNA for the CDR3: TGTGCCAGCAGTTTAAAGCCGAACACCGGGGAGCTGTTTTTT. This translates into CASSLKPNTGELFF.

This chain connects TRBV3-1 (or the pseudogene TRBV3-2) to TRBJ2-7; the match to TRBD1 covers 7 bases. V lost 4 bases and J lost 2; bases outside the gene matches: 11. The CDR3 extends over 16 amino acids. Looked up from germline, CDR1 is LGHDT and CDR2 is YNNKEL (reference sequence). CDR3 DNA: TGTGCCAGCAGCCCATCCTGGGACAGCCTACCCTACGAGCAGTACTTC. Protein: CASSPSWDSLPYEQYF.

This clone showed up just once. V gene TRBV5-1 combines with J gene TRBJ2-7, with a weak D call TRBD1 (5 bases). Per the germline V gene, CDR1 is SGHRS and CDR2 is YFSETQ. The V end lost 1 base, the J end lost 4 bases, and 12 bases lay between the germline ends. The CDR3 consists of 14 residues. CDR3 residues: CASSLQGSAYEQYF. CDR3 DNA: TGCGCCAGCAGCTTGCAGGGTTCCGCGTACGAGCAGTACTTC.

The genes are TRBV10-3 and TRBJ1-1; D gene uncertain. V dropped 0 bases and J dropped 1 base, with 3 bases sitting between them. CDR1 and CDR2 (germline): ENHRY, SYGVKD. The CDR3 totals 13 residues. CDR3 residues: CAISESRNTEAFF. As DNA, the CDR3 is TGTGCCATCAGTGAGTCTCGGAACACTGAAGCTTTCTTT.

The V gene is TRBV4-1, the J gene TRBJ2-7; no reliable D call. The ends were cut back, 1 base at V and 1 base at J, with 11 bases in the middle. The CDR3 is 15 amino acids. Germline V gives CDR1 MGHRA, CDR2 YSYEKL. The CDR3 DNA sequence: TGCGCCAGCAGCCAAGCCTTCACAGCATCCTACGAGCAGTACTTC. It translates to CASSQAFTASYEQYF.

This clone has only a few counts. This chain connects TRBV5-6 to TRBJ2-7; maybe TRBD2 (6 bases). With 4 bases removed from V and 0 bases from J, the gap between germline ends came to 14 bases. Germline assignment: CDR1 SGHDT and CDR2 YYEEEE. CDR3 size: 15 residues. The CDR3 DNA follows: TGTGCCAGCAGCGGGCTTAGCGGTCCCTCCTACGAGCAGTACTTC. This gives the protein CASSGLSGPSYEQYF.

V gene TRBV3-1 (or the pseudogene TRBV3-2) combines with J gene TRBJ2-7; 12 bases line up with TRBD2. CDR1 and CDR2 from the germline V gene are LGHDT and YNNKEL (reference sequence). The length of the CDR3 is 18 residues. V shed 3 bases and J 3 bases; nucleotides not matched to a gene: 12. The CDR3 bases are TGTGCCAGCAGCCACCTAGCGGGAGGGGCTCGGGGGTTCTACGAGCAGTACTTC. Residues: CASSHLAGGARGFYEQYF.

The chain links TRBV11-3 to TRBJ2-1; possible D gene TRBD2, 7 bases. Germline assignment: CDR1 SGHNT and CDR2 YENEEA. The V end was cut by 5 bases, the J end by 2 bases, with 13 bases between. The CDR3 is 15 amino acids. CDR3 sequence: CASSRRGTTYNEQFF. CDR3 coding DNA: TGTGCCAGCAGCCGTAGGGGGACTACCTACAATGAGCAGTTCTTC.

The chain combines TRBV29-1 with TRBJ2-4, with 12 bases matching TRBD1. The V and J ends lost 7 bases and 6 bases, in that order; junction bases with no gene match: 4. Per the germline V gene, CDR1 is SQVTM and CDR2 is ANQGSEA. This CDR3 is 13 amino acids long. CDR3 nucleotides: TGCAGCGCAGCGGGACAGGGGGCAAACATTCAGTACTTC. Its protein product is CSAAGQGANIQYF.

The chain uses TRBV12-5 and TRBJ2-2; 7 nucleotides align to TRBD2. In germline, CDR1 is LGHNT, CDR2 FRNRAP. Trimming took 0 bases from V and 3 from J; bases not matched to a gene: 22. This CDR3 has 22 residues. This CDR3 is CASGLVLIPLVQPSGDTGELFF. CDR3 DNA sequence: TGTGCTAGTGGTTTGGTACTGATCCCGCTAGTACAGCCTAGCGGAGACACCGGGGAGCTGTTTTTT.

The rearrangement uses TRBV28 and TRBJ2-7; 7 bases match TRBD2. The CDR3 runs to 18 residues. Germline CDR1 MDHEN, CDR2 SYDVKM. The trim removed 3 bases at V and 2 bases at J, leaving 16 bases unmatched. CDR3 in amino acids: CASSFTLIPGLVTYEQYF. Written as DNA, the CDR3 is TGTGCCAGCAGTTTTACCCTCATCCCCGGACTAGTAACCTACGAGCAGTACTTC.

The chain uses TRBV5-5 and TRBJ2-3; D is possibly TRBD2 (5 bases). CDR1 is SGHKS and CDR2 is YYEKEE in the germline V gene (reference sequence). Trimming pared 4 bases from V and 0 bases from J, leaving 15 bases between. The CDR3 is 16 amino acids. Written as DNA, the CDR3 is TGTGCCAGCAGCGCTAGTCCCCGGGGTAGCACAGATACGCAGTATTTT. As protein: CASSASPRGSTDTQYF.

The chain links TRBV11-2 to TRBJ2-7; D is perhaps TRBD2 (5 bases). The CDR3 covers 18 residues. Looked up from germline, CDR1 is SGHAT and CDR2 is FQNNGV. Trimming shortened V by 2 bases and J by 1 base, and 21 bases separated the two germline ends. Here the CDR3 DNA reads TGTGCCAGCAGCTTAAGCGGTATGCGAGCGGAGCCGTCCTACGAGCAGTACTTC. It codes for CASSLSGMRAEPSYEQYF. Using reference TRBV11-2 and TRBJ2-7 for the parts outside the CDR3, the full variable domain is EAGVAQSPRYKIIEKRQSVAFWCNPISGHATLYWYQQILGQGPKLLIQFQNNGVVDDSQLPKDRFSAERLKGVDSTLKIQPAKLEDSAVYLCASSLSGMRAEPSYEQYFGPGTRLTVT.

The V and J genes are TRBV6-5 and TRBJ2-5, with TRBD2 matching over 11 bases. The CDR3 is 14 residues long. Germline CDR1 is MNHEY and CDR2 is SVGAGI. The J segment lost 0 bases and the V segment lost 6 bases, leaving 0 bases of the junction unmatched. This CDR3 is CASRGLADQETQYF. For the CDR3, the DNA is TGTGCCAGCAGGGGACTAGCGGACCAAGAGACCCAGTACTTC.